Listed here are 21 T cell receptor beta chains from one sample, sequenced in a study of cytomegalovirus exposure and HLA in healthy donors. Here immunoSEQ multiplex PCR was the method, and the copy in TCRdb shows in-frame clones only, minus some. The table records about 98,000 clones, more than 75% of them present only once. The sequenced sample was PBMCs. All receptors derive from a man younger than 35 in good health and CMV-seropositive.

This chain links TRBV4-3 with TRBJ2-1; tentatively, D is TRBD2 (6 bases). Germline CDR1 reads LGHNA; CDR2 reads YSLEER. Deletions cut 0 bases from V and 4 bases from J, with 13 bases between. This CDR3 has 16 amino acids. CDR3 residues: CASSQDHQAGYNEQFF. As DNA, the CDR3 is TGCGCCAGCAGCCAAGATCATCAAGCGGGTTACAATGAGCAGTTCTTC.

The J gene is TRBJ2-3, the V gene TRBV4-3; tentatively, D is TRBD2 (5 bases). The V and J ends lost 2 bases and 6 bases respectively, with 6 bases between them. Germline CDR1 reads LGHNA; CDR2 reads YSLEER. The length of the CDR3 is 12 residues. The CDR3 sequence is CASSQTRDTQYF. The DNA of the CDR3 is TGCGCCAGCAGCCAAACTAGGGATACGCAGTATTTT.

Only a few counts were recorded for this clone. The chain employs TRBV6-5 and TRBJ2-7; 7 positions agree with TRBD1. The CDR3 covers 13 residues. Germline values: CDR1 MNHEY, CDR2 SVGAGI. The junction had 5 bases not matched to a gene; V was cut back by 7 bases and J by 2 bases. The CDR3 reads CASTSGTAYEQYF. CDR3 nucleotide sequence: TGTGCCAGCACCTCCGGGACAGCCTACGAGCAGTACTTC.

The gene calls are TRBV7-8 and TRBJ2-5, with 8 bases matching TRBD2. CDR3 length: 16 residues. With V trimmed by 3 bases and J by 1 base, 7 bases remained unmatched. Germline V gene lookup returns CDR1 SGHVS and CDR2 FQNEAQ. CDR3 loop: CASSFILAASQETQYF. CDR3 in DNA: TGTGCCAGCAGCTTTATACTAGCGGCCAGCCAAGAGACCCAGTACTTC. The complete variable domain, with remaining parts taken from reference TRBV7-8 and TRBJ2-5, reads GAGVSQSPRYKVAKRGQDVALRCDPISGHVSLFWYQQALGQGPEFLTYFQNEAQLDKSGLPSDRFFAERPEGSVSTLKIQRTQQEDSAVYLCASSFILAASQETQYFGPGTRLLVL.

The chain carries TRBV9 and TRBJ2-2, with unresolved D. This CDR3 comprises 13 residues. The V and J ends lost 5 bases and 0 bases respectively, with 5 bases between them. Germline CDR1 and CDR2: SGDLS and YYNGEE. CDR3 DNA sequence: TGTGCCAGCAGTACACCGAACACCGGGGAGCTGTTTTTT. Translating gives CASSTPNTGELFF.

This chain joins TRBV7-6 and TRBJ2-5, with 9 bases matching TRBD2. CDR3 size: 17 residues. Unmatched junction bases numbered 15, after V lost 5 bases and J lost 5 bases. Germline-derived CDR1 and CDR2 are SGHVS and FNYEAQ. CDR3 DNA sequence: TGTGCCAGCAGCCTAGGGTTGCGCGGGAGGGCCCCGGAGACCCAGTACTTC. Translating it yields CASSLGLRGRAPETQYF.

The chain combines TRBV25-1 with TRBJ1-3; tentatively, D is TRBD1 (6 bases). V gave up 1 base and J gave up 2 bases, with 18 bases separating them. Germline CDR1 reads MGHDK; CDR2 reads SYGVNS. CDR3 length: 18 residues. This CDR3 is CASSESKWGPGPGNTIYF. CDR3 bases: TGTGCCAGCAGTGAATCGAAATGGGGGCCGGGGCCTGGAAACACCATATATTTT.

The chain recombines TRBV4-2 with TRBJ1-5, with D hard to call. The CDR3 length is 15 residues. Trimming pared 2 bases from V and 3 bases from J, leaving 11 bases between. Per germline, CDR1 LGHNA and CDR2 YNFKEQ. CDR3 in amino acids: CASSQSFSDNQPQHF. The CDR3 coding sequence is TGTGCCAGCAGCCAAAGTTTCTCAGACAATCAGCCCCAGCATTTT.

The chain couples TRBV10-1 to TRBJ2-1, with 9 nucleotides matching TRBD1. The CDR3 loop spans 15 amino acids. V lost 5 bases and J lost 6; bases outside the gene matches: 8. Per germline, CDR1 WNHNN and CDR2 SYGVQD (reference sequence). The CDR3 DNA reads as TGCGCCAGCAGTCCCGAGGGACAGGGTGTCAATGAGCAGTTCTTC. Translated, it gives CASSPEGQGVNEQFF.

The chain is built from TRBV19 and TRBJ1-5; D perhaps matches TRBD1 (6 bases). The CDR3 spans 17 residues. From germline, CDR1 is LNHDA and CDR2 SQIVND (reference sequence). Trimming left V 3 bases short and J 6 bases short, with 21 bases between. The CDR3 is CASSITPAPQGSQPQHF. The CDR3 nucleotides are TGTGCCAGTAGTATTACCCCAGCACCTCAGGGGAGTCAGCCCCAGCATTTT.

This chain links TRBV6-1 with TRBJ2-7; D gene ambiguous. The V gene's germline CDR1 is MNHNS and CDR2 SASEGT. The ends were cut back, 2 bases at V and 3 bases at J, with 8 bases in the middle. The CDR3 runs 13 residues. CDR3 in DNA: TGTGCCAGCAGTGAACAACTCAACTACGAGCAGTACTTC. This sequence encodes CASSEQLNYEQYF.

This chain links TRBV19 with TRBJ2-7; D is perhaps TRBD2 (6 bases). Deletions cut 5 bases from V and 3 bases from J, with 20 bases between. This CDR3 spans 16 amino acids. Germline V gene lookup returns CDR1 LNHDA and CDR2 SQIVND (reference sequence). CDR3 sequence: CASSPAGLATNYEQYF. DNA for the CDR3: TGTGCCAGTAGTCCAGCGGGTCTGGCGACCAACTACGAGCAGTACTTC. Full variable domain (remainder filled in from reference TRBV19 and TRBJ2-7): DGGITQSPKYLFRKEGQNVTLSCEQNLNHDAMYWYRQDPGQGLRLIYYSQIVNDFQKGDIAEGYSVSREKKESFPLTVTSAQKNPTAFYLCASSPAGLATNYEQYFGPGTRLTVT.

This chain connects TRBV7-2 to TRBJ1-1; D possibly corresponds to TRBD1 (6 bases). Trimming took 1 base from V and 11 from J, leaving 11 bases between them. CDR3 size: 12 residues. Looked up from germline, CDR1 is SGHTA and CDR2 is FQGNSA. The DNA of the CDR3 is TGTGCCAGCAGCTTAGTGGGGGGGGGCGCTTTCTTT. It codes for CASSLVGGGAFF.

This chain joins TRBV7-2 and TRBJ1-1, with D maybe TRBD1 (6 bases). V was pared by 3 bases and J by 3 bases, with 17 bases between. Germline-derived CDR1 and CDR2 are SGHTA and FQGNSA. This CDR3 spans 16 amino acids. This CDR3 reads CASSFVFSGGHTEAFF. The CDR3, as DNA: TGTGCCAGCAGCTTCGTTTTTTCGGGGGGGCACACTGAAGCTTTCTTT.

CDR3 bases: TGTGCCAGCAGCCAAGATAGGGGGGGCACCGGGGAGCTGTTTTTT. Protein: CASSQDRGGTGELFF. V gene TRBV4-2 combines with J gene TRBJ2-2; D might be TRBD2 (7 bases). The CDR3 consists of 15 residues. The V gene's germline CDR1 is LGHNA and CDR2 YNFKEQ. V was pared by 0 bases and J by 4 bases, with 9 bases between.

V and J are TRBV4-2 and TRBJ2-2; TRBD1 agrees at 7 bases. CDR1 is LGHNA, CDR2 YNFKEQ, per germline. This CDR3 region has 17 residues. V lost 0 bases and J lost 2; bases outside the gene matches: 6. The CDR3 loop reads CASSQDDRDRNTGELFF. DNA of the CDR3: TGTGCCAGCAGCCAAGATGACCGGGACAGAAACACCGGGGAGCTGTTTTTT.

The chain uses TRBV4-1 and TRBJ1-2; D may be TRBD1 (6 bases). The CDR3 is made up of 15 amino acids. Germline CDR1 is MGHRA and CDR2 is YSYEKL. V lost 8 bases to trimming and J lost 1 base, with 17 bases between them. CDR3 protein: CASHPPGQRNYGYTF. DNA for the CDR3: TGCGCCAGCCATCCCCCGGGACAACGTAACTATGGCTACACCTTC.

This chain joins TRBV7-5 and TRBJ2-7; the table assigns TRBD1, which was not confirmed against the DNA. TRBV7-5 is flagged as a pseudogene. This CDR3 comprises 16 residues. CDR3 sequence: CVRSSDLQGRHYEQYF. CDR3 nucleotides: TGTGTCAGAAGCTCAGATCTACAGGGAAGGCACTACGAGCAGTACTTC.

The gene calls are TRBV5-6 and TRBJ2-5; 13 nucleotides agree with TRBD2. Trimming at V came to 4 bases and at J to 2 bases, leaving 5 bases not matched to a gene. CDR1 SGHDT and CDR2 YYEEEE come from the germline V gene. The CDR3 sequence is 16 residues long. The CDR3: CASSRTSGGGQETQYF. As DNA, the CDR3 is TGTGCCAGCAGCCGAACTAGCGGGGGGGGACAAGAGACCCAGTACTTC.

The J gene is TRBJ2-5, the V gene TRBV4-3; 8 positions agree with TRBD1. CDR1 is LGHNA, CDR2 YSLEER, per germline. The V gene end was trimmed by 1 base and the J gene end by 4 bases; junction bases not matched to a gene: 11. This CDR3 is built from 17 residues. The CDR3 coding sequence is TGCGCCAGCAGCCAAGTGGTTCCAGGGGGCGAAGGAGAGACCCAGTACTTC. It yields the protein CASSQVVPGGEGETQYF.

The J gene is TRBJ1-5, the V gene TRBV19; no firm D call. Trimming took 8 bases from V and 2 from J, leaving 16 bases between them. The CDR3 sequence is 15 residues long. Germline V gene sequence: CDR1 LNHDA, CDR2 SQIVND (reference sequence). CDR3 sequence (DNA): TGTGCCAGTCACAGTCGGGGAAGGGGCAATCAGCCCCAGCATTTT. Translating gives CASHSRGRGNQPQHF.